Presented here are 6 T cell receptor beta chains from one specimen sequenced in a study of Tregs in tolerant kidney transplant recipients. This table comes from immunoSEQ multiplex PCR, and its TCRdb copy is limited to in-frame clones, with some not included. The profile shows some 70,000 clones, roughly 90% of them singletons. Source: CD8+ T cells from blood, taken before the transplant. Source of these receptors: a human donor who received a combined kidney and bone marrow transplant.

CDR3 sequence: CASSLLGEPLGYEQYF. The CDR3 DNA follows: TGTGCCAGCAGCTTATTAGGGGAACCCTTGGGCTACGAGCAGTACTTC. This chain joins TRBV7-9 and TRBJ2-7, with D maybe TRBD1 (5 bases). Trimming pared 2 bases from V and 3 bases from J, leaving 17 bases between. Germline loops: CDR1 SEHNR, CDR2 FQNEAQ (reference sequence). This CDR3 is 16 amino acids long. Using reference TRBV7-9 and TRBJ2-7 for the parts outside the CDR3, the full variable domain is DTGVSQNPRHKITKRGQNVTFRCDPISEHNRLYWYRQTLGQGPEFLTYFQNEAQLEKSRLLSDRFSAERPKGSFSTLEIQRTEQGDSAMYLCASSLLGEPLGYEQYFGPGTRLTVT.

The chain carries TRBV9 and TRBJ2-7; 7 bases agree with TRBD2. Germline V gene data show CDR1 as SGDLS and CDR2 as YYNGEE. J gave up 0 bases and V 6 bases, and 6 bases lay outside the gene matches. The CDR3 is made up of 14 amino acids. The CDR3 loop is CASNVGGTSYEQYF. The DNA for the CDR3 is TGTGCCAGCAACGTCGGGGGGACCTCCTACGAGCAGTACTTC.

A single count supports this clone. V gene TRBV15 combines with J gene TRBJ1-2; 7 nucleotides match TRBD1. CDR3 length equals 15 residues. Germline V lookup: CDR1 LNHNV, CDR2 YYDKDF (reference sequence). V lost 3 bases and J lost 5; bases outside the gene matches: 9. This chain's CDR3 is CATSSFKDRAYGYTF. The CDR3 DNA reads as TGTGCCACCAGCAGCTTTAAAGACAGGGCATATGGCTACACCTTC.

The CDR3 sequence: CASSLTGASTDTQYF. CDR3 nucleotide sequence: TGTGCCAGCAGCTTGACAGGGGCTAGCACAGATACGCAGTATTTT. This chain uses TRBV7-8 with TRBJ2-3, with 8 bases that match TRBD1. This CDR3 has 15 residues. Per germline, CDR1 SGHVS and CDR2 FQNEAQ. After removal of 3 bases from V and 0 bases from J, the junction contained 2 bases not matched to a gene.

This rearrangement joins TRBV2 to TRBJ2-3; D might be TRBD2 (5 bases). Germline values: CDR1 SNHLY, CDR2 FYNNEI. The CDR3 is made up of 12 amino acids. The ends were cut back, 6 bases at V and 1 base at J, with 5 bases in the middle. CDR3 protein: CASSGGTDTQYF. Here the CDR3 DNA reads TGTGCCAGCAGCGGGGGCACAGATACGCAGTATTTT.

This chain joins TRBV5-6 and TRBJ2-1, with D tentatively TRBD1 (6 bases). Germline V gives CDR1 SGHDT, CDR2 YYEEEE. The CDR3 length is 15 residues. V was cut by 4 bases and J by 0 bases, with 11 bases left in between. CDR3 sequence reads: CASSDRQDSYNEQFF. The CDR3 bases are TGTGCCAGCAGCGATCGACAGGACTCCTACAATGAGCAGTTCTTC.